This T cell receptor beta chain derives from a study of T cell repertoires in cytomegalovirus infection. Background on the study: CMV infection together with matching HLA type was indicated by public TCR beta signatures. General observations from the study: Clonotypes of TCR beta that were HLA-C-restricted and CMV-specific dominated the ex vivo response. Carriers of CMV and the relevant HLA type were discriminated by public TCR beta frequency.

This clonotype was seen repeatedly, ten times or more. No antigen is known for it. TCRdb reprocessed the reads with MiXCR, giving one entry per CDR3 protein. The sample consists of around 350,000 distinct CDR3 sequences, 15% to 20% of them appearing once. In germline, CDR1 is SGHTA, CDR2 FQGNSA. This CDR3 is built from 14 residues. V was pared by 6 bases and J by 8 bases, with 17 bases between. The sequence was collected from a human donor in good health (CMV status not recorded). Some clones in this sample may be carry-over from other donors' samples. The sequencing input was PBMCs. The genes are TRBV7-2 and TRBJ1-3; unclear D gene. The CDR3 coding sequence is TGTGCCAGCAGATTCACCCAAGGAGGTGACACCATATATTTT. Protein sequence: CASRFTQGGDTIYF.